Shown below are 30 T cell receptor beta chains from a single sample sequenced in a study of long-term antiretroviral therapy in people with HIV. immunoSEQ v3.0 was run at survey level. Clones were sequenced by immunoSEQ multiplex PCR, and TCRdb holds only the in-frame ones, with some missing. The repertoire holds just over 20,000 clones, with around four fifths as singletons. The material was unsorted PBMCs, obtained 0.5 years after starting antiretroviral therapy. Receptor source: a man between 18 and 29 years old with HIV.

The chain employs TRBV7-9 and TRBJ1-1; no clear D gene. The CDR3 sequence is 16 residues long. Trimming stripped 4 bases from V and 0 bases from J, with 15 bases between. Germline CDR1 SEHNR, CDR2 FQNEAQ (reference sequence). CDR3 DNA: TGTGCCAGCAGCTCCGGCCTTCCCGTAATGAACACTGAAGCTTTCTTT. It yields the protein CASSSGLPVMNTEAFF.

The chain is built from TRBV7-5 and TRBJ2-7; the table names TRBD1, a call not compared with the DNA. TRBV7-5 is a pseudogene. The CDR3 runs to 16 residues. CDR3 nucleotides: TGTGTCAGAAGCAATGTCCGGGACAGGCCCTCCTACGAGCAGTACTTC. It codes for CVRSNVRDRPSYEQYF.

V usage is TRBV4-3 and J usage is TRBJ1-5, with D uncertain. CDR3 length: 15 residues. Germline-derived CDR1 and CDR2 are LGHNA and YSLEER. V lost 0 bases, J lost 0 bases, and 6 bases lay in between. The DNA of the CDR3 is TGCGCCAGCAGCCAAGACGAAGGTAGCAATCAGCCCCAGCATTTT. Protein: CASSQDEGSNQPQHF.

This clone came up a few times. This chain links TRBV6-5 with TRBJ2-7; no reliable D call. V was shortened by 6 bases and J by 1 base, with 7 bases between the two germline ends. The germline gives CDR1 MNHEY, CDR2 SVGAGI. The CDR3 sequence is 12 residues long. The CDR3: CASRGLSYEQYF. DNA for the CDR3: TGTGCCAGCAGGGGCCTGTCCTACGAGCAGTACTTC.

The chain has TRBV29-1 and TRBJ1-1; 8 positions agree with TRBD1. V shed 7 bases, J shed 4 bases, and the junction held 5 bases outside the gene matches. Germline assignment: CDR1 SQVTM and CDR2 ANQGSEA. This CDR3 region has 12 residues. The CDR3 coding sequence is TGCAGCGGACAGGGGAGGTTCACTGAAGCTTTCTTT. Its protein is CSGQGRFTEAFF.

V is TRBV18 and J is TRBJ1-6; D not resolved. Germline lookup yields CDR1 KGHSH and CDR2 LQKENI. The CDR3 contains 13 residues. Deletions cut 3 bases from V and 7 bases from J, with 7 bases between. The CDR3 DNA reads TGTGCCAGCTCACCCAACTCAAATTCACCCCTCCACTTT. Translated, it gives CASSPNSNSPLHF.

The chain uses TRBV5-6 and TRBJ1-1; D is ambiguous. V was shortened by 2 bases and J by 6 bases, with 14 bases between the two germline ends. The CDR3 length is 14 residues. Germline CDR1 SGHDT, CDR2 YYEEEE. The CDR3 region has the DNA TGTGCCAGCAGCTTTCGAGGGCAAGTCGCTGAAGCTTTCTTT. Protein: CASSFRGQVAEAFF.

This clone was observed a single time. This chain uses TRBV7-2 with TRBJ2-5, with D possibly being TRBD2 (5 bases). The CDR3 totals 13 residues. The V end was cut by 3 bases, the J end by 7 bases, with 12 bases between. The germline V gene has CDR1 SGHTA and CDR2 FQGNSA. CDR3 DNA sequence: TGTGCCAGCAGCTTGGGGAGTTTGGGGACCCAGTACTTC. This translates into CASSLGSLGTQYF.

This clone was seen a single time. V usage is TRBV19 and J usage is TRBJ1-3, with D unresolved. Germline lookup yields CDR1 LNHDA and CDR2 SQIVND (reference sequence). V lost 4 bases to trimming and J lost 0 bases, with 4 bases between them. The CDR3 extends over 13 amino acids. This CDR3 reads CASSTTSGNTIYF. Written as DNA, the CDR3 is TGTGCCAGTAGTACCACCTCTGGAAACACCATATATTTT.

The chain joins TRBV28 to TRBJ2-7; TRBD1 matches at 9 bases. The germline V gene encodes CDR1 MDHEN and CDR2 SYDVKM. The CDR3 runs 15 residues. The V and J ends lost 5 bases and 4 bases, in that order; junction bases with no gene match: 9. CDR3 DNA sequence: TGTGCCAGCAGTATAACAGGGGGCCACCTTTACGAGCAGTACTTC. The encoded protein is CASSITGGHLYEQYF.

J is TRBJ2-2 and V is TRBV5-1; TRBD2 aligns across 10 bases. Trimming at V came to 1 base and at J to 5 bases, leaving 2 bases not matched to a gene. This CDR3 has 15 residues. The V gene's germline CDR1 is SGHRS and CDR2 YFSETQ. CDR3 nucleotide sequence: TGCGCCAGCAGCTTGTTACTAGCGGGGACCGGGGAGCTGTTTTTT. It is translated as CASSLLLAGTGELFF.

The rearrangement links TRBV5-6 to TRBJ1-2; maybe TRBD1 (5 bases). The CDR3 consists of 14 residues. Trimming took off 1 base at V and 5 bases at J, with 12 bases between the two ends. CDR1 is SGHDT, CDR2 YYEEEE, per germline. CDR3 nucleotide sequence: TGTGCCAGCAGCTTGCAAGGGGCGGGTTATGGCTACACCTTC. It codes for CASSLQGAGYGYTF.

The chain carries TRBV20-1 and TRBJ2-3; D gene uncertain. The V end was cut by 0 bases, the J end by 12 bases, with 7 bases between. Germline V gives CDR1 DFQATT, CDR2 SNEGSKA (reference sequence). This CDR3 is built from 10 residues. CDR3 in DNA: TGCAGTGCTAGAGAGAAAGTACAGTATTTT. It translates to CSAREKVQYF.

This clone showed up just a few times. V is TRBV6-5 and J is TRBJ1-2; D unresolved. With 0 bases removed from V and 6 bases from J, the gap between germline ends came to 14 bases. Per the germline V gene, CDR1 is MNHEY and CDR2 is SVGAGI. There are 15 residues in the CDR3. The CDR3 DNA follows: TGTGCCAGCAGTTACTCGAGGACGTCGTCCAATGGCTACACCTTC. Protein sequence: CASSYSRTSSNGYTF.

V is TRBV28 and J is TRBJ2-7; TRBD2 matches at 13 bases. Looked up from germline, CDR1 is MDHEN and CDR2 is SYDVKM. The CDR3 length is 16 residues. The trim removed 6 bases at V and 4 bases at J, leaving 9 bases unmatched. As DNA, the CDR3 is TGTGCCAGCAGCTGGACTAGCGGGAGTCGGGAATACGAGCAGTACTTC. Amino acid sequence: CASSWTSGSREYEQYF.

CDR3 sequence (DNA): TGTGCCAGCAGCCGTAACAGGGGACACGAGCAGTACTTC. Translated: CASSRNRGHEQYF. The chain employs TRBV7-9 and TRBJ2-7; 7 bases are shared with TRBD1. Per germline, CDR1 SEHNR and CDR2 FQNEAQ (reference sequence). The CDR3 consists of 13 residues. V lost 5 bases, J lost 5 bases, and 6 bases stayed unmatched.

The V call is TRBV28, the J call TRBJ1-4; possibly TRBD1 for D (6 bases). This CDR3 contains 15 residues. In germline, CDR1 is MDHEN, CDR2 SYDVKM. The germline V and J ends were trimmed by 5 bases and 4 bases, with 14 bases remaining between them. CDR3 loop: CASSAQTGINEKLFF. In DNA, the CDR3 is TGTGCCAGCAGTGCACAGACAGGAATTAATGAAAAACTGTTTTTT.

The gene calls are TRBV6-5 and TRBJ2-7; D is perhaps TRBD2 (5 bases). Per germline, CDR1 MNHEY and CDR2 SVGAGI. Between the trimmed V and J ends, which lost 10 bases and 3 bases, there was a span of 13 bases. This CDR3 has 12 amino acids. The CDR3 loop is CATRSGIYEQYF. Written as DNA, the CDR3 is TGTGCCACCAGGTCGGGGATCTACGAGCAGTACTTC.

This chain uses TRBV7-6 with TRBJ2-1; 7 bases fit TRBD1. Germline V gene lookup returns CDR1 SGHVS and CDR2 FNYEAQ. V lost 4 bases, J lost 9 bases, and 12 bases stayed unmatched. The CDR3 length is 15 residues. This CDR3 reads CASSSRQGSQLEQFF. DNA of the CDR3: TGTGCCAGCAGCTCACGACAGGGTTCCCAACTTGAGCAGTTCTTC.

This clone was observed a few times. This CDR3 is CASSWGWTGGADTQYF. In DNA, the CDR3 is TGTGCCAGCAGTTGGGGTTGGACAGGGGGCGCAGATACGCAGTATTTT. The gene calls are TRBV6-5 and TRBJ2-3; 11 bases agree with TRBD1. Germline V gene data show CDR1 as MNHEY and CDR2 as SVGAGI. The CDR3 sequence is 16 residues long. The trim removed 4 bases at V and 4 bases at J, leaving 7 bases unmatched.

This clone has just a few counts. The CDR3 reads CASSVEGAWGYTF. CDR3 DNA: TGTGCCAGCAGCGTGGAAGGGGCATGGGGCTACACCTTC. The chain employs TRBV9 and TRBJ1-2; possibly TRBD1 for D (5 bases). V gave up 2 bases and J gave up 8 bases, with 13 bases separating them. Germline V gives CDR1 SGDLS, CDR2 YYNGEE. There are 13 residues in the CDR3.

V gene TRBV6-1 combines with J gene TRBJ1-5; TRBD1 agrees at 7 bases. This CDR3 has 14 residues. V lost 5 bases and J lost 6; bases outside the gene matches: 7. Germline CDR1 MNHNS, CDR2 SASEGT. The CDR3 DNA follows: TGTGCCAGCAGTAAAGGACAGGCGGCTCAGCCCCAGCATTTT. As protein: CASSKGQAAQPQHF.

The gene calls are TRBV4-1 and TRBJ2-7; D might be TRBD2 (5 bases). This CDR3 has 13 residues. Per the germline V gene, CDR1 is MGHRA and CDR2 is YSYEKL. V gave up 8 bases and J gave up 2 bases, with 13 bases separating them. The CDR3 here is CASLEGETYEQYF. CDR3 in DNA: TGCGCCAGCTTAGAGGGTGAGACCTACGAGCAGTACTTC.

V is TRBV11-2 and J is TRBJ2-5; 7 bases fit TRBD2. Germline V gives CDR1 SGHAT, CDR2 FQNNGV. Germline trimming cut 10 bases from V and 5 bases from J; bases unmatched to any gene: 13. The CDR3 extends over 14 amino acids. This chain's CDR3 is CAIKGGPVEETQYF. The CDR3 DNA follows: TGTGCCATCAAGGGAGGGCCAGTCGAGGAGACCCAGTACTTC.

This clone was recorded only once. This chain links TRBV30 with TRBJ1-2; 8 positions agree with TRBD1. There are 12 residues in the CDR3. CDR1 GTSNPN and CDR2 SVGIG come from the germline V gene (reference sequence). V gave up 4 bases and J gave up 3 bases; unmatched junction bases: 1. The CDR3: CAWMGQDYGYTF. The CDR3 DNA reads TGTGCCTGGATGGGACAGGACTATGGCTACACCTTC.

The V call is TRBV7-6, the J call TRBJ2-6, with 8 bases lining up with TRBD1. Germline V gene data show CDR1 as SGHVS and CDR2 as FNYEAQ. The CDR3 has 18 residues. V lost 1 base to trimming and J lost 0 bases; unmatched junction nucleotides: 5. In DNA form, the CDR3 reads TGTGCCAGCAGCTTAGGAGGGACAGGTGCCTCTGGGGCCAACGTCCTGACTTTC. Amino acids: CASSLGGTGASGANVLTF.

The chain recombines TRBV13 with TRBJ2-3; unclear D gene. CDR1 is PRHDT, CDR2 FYEKMQ, per germline (reference sequence). The length of the CDR3 is 18 residues. V was cut by 1 base and J by 2 bases, with 19 bases left in between. In DNA, the CDR3 is TGTGCCAGCAGCTTAGTCTGGTCTGATGGAAAAATCACAGATACGCAGTATTTT. It is translated as CASSLVWSDGKITDTQYF.

The chain is built from TRBV5-1 and TRBJ2-3; D unresolved. The CDR3 is 13 amino acids. From germline, CDR1 is SGHRS and CDR2 YFSETQ. V was shortened by 1 base and J by 4 bases, with 7 bases between the two germline ends. CDR3 amino acids: CASSLSQSDTQYF. In DNA, the CDR3 is TGCGCCAGCAGCTTGAGCCAGTCAGATACGCAGTATTTT.

The chain has TRBV15 and TRBJ1-2; weak D call: TRBD1 (5 bases). V was clipped by 0 bases and J by 5 bases, with 13 bases between them. Germline assignment: CDR1 LNHNV and CDR2 YYDKDF (reference sequence). This CDR3 has 15 amino acids. The CDR3 DNA is TGTGCCACCAGCAGAGATGGTGTTAAGGGGTATGGCTACACCTTC. It is translated as CATSRDGVKGYGYTF.

By its share, this clone is medium-sized. The chain combines TRBV28 with TRBJ2-7; 14 bases are a match to TRBD2. The germline CDR1 and CDR2 sequences are MDHEN and SYDVKM. The trim removed 3 bases at V and 3 bases at J, leaving 4 bases unmatched. This CDR3 region has 16 residues. CDR3 loop: CASSFGTSGSSYEQYF. In nucleotides, the CDR3 is TGTGCCAGCAGTTTTGGGACTAGCGGGAGCAGCTACGAGCAGTACTTC.